This record covers a single T cell receptor beta chain. This clonotype was seen many times. This receptor's antigen is unknown. No much larger clone exists at a distance of one base, and base qualities are not known. Set within a cohort of healthcare workers in London, UK, this nested case-control study involved weekly PCR testing of nasopharyngeal swabs along with blood sampling. Healthcare workers were recruited during the week of the UK lockdown, between 23 and 31 March 2020, and followed weekly for up to about 16 weeks. This sample stems from a study of early T cells in non-severe SARS-CoV-2 infection (TCRdb year 2021). About the full investigation: Because TCR sequencing was done on bulk RNA from unsorted whole blood, the alpha and beta chains could not be paired.

Library method: 5' RACE. This sample was sequenced with a NextSeq 500. Unique molecular identifiers were attached to individual cDNA molecules in the TCR library protocol so that sequencing error and PCR bias could be corrected. TCR alpha and beta chains were both sequenced, and the abundances of alpha and beta sequences in each sample were closely correlated with each other. On the study's bioinformatics: Decombinator V4 was used to annotate the V gene, J gene and CDR3 of the TCR sequences. Expanded TCRs were defined as changing significantly between any two time points under a Poisson model with p below 0.0001. TCR abundances were normalised to the total number of TCRs sequenced per sample and were expressed as counts per million. VDJdb, accessed 1 November 2021, was searched for CMV, EBV and SARS-CoV-2 annotated TCRs, with TCRs annotated for multiple antigens excluded. The public reads were reanalyzed by TCRdb: fastp trimming at Q25, MiXCR alignment, in-frame beta chains only. Every CDR3 protein is listed once, alongside the most common genes and DNA of its rows. The V and J calls and clone size come from TCRdb's table, not from the authors' own analysis. The sample records tens of thousands of distinct CDR3 sequences, 10% to 15% of which are singletons. Clones ranked in the top ten supply 8.5% to 10% of the sample.

Paper-wide results and their limitations: Matching against VDJdb was skewed toward anti-spike CD8 responses, likely underestimated virus-specific expansions, and missed private and CD4 specificities.

Material: whole blood. The sequence came from an adult who was a healthcare worker with PCR-confirmed SARS-CoV-2 infection or an uninfected control (not recorded which).

The bases read TGCGCCAGCAGTGTAAACAGGGGCTTAAACACCGGGGAGCTGTTTTTT. Its coded protein is CASSVNRGLNTGELFF. The V gene is TRBV10-2 and the J gene is TRBJ2-2; the junction holds 7 bases that match TRBD1. The germline V gene specifies WSHSY as CDR1 and SAAADI as CDR2. The CDR3 starts with the cysteine, ends with the phenylalanine, and has 16 residues. Just the 48-base CDR3 DNA is kept, in frame starting at base 1. For this chain, trimming is 4 bases at the V end and 2 bases at the J end, and the number of junction bases without a gene match is 7.